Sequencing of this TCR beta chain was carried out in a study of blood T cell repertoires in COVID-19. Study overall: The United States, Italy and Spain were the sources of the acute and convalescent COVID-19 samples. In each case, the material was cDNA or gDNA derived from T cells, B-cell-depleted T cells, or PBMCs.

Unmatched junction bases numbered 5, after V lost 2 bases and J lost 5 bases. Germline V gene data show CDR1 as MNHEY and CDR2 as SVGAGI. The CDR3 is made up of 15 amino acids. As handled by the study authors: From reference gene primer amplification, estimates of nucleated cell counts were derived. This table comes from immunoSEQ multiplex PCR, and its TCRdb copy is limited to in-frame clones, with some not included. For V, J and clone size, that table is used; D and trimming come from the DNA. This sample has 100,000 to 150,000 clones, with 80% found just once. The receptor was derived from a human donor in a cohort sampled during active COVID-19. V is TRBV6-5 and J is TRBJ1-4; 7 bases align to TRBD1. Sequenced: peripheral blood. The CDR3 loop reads CASSYRGRENEKLFF. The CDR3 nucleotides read TGTGCCAGCAGTTACAGGGGGCGCGAGAATGAAAAACTGTTTTTT.